This T cell receptor beta chain was sequenced in a study of identical twins listed by TCRdb under 2016. A note on the overall study: TCR alpha and beta repertoires from monozygotic twins, unrelated adults of various ages and cord blood were deep-sequenced to test whether fetal clonotypes persist. To rule out contamination, the twin experiments were replicated at different times with different library preparation protocols.

As encoded in the germline V gene, CDR1 is SGHRS while CDR2 is YFSETQ. The CDR3 spans 16 residues, from the cysteine through the phenylalanine. Here the CDR3 DNA is all that survives: 48 bases in frame from base 1. A distance of 13 bases separates the germline ends of V and J, which lose 0 bases and 2 bases respectively. Here is what the overall study found, with its caveats: Fewer insertions were carried by abundant cord blood beta clonotypes; a weaker similar trend was observed in young adult naive repertoires, while no such trend was observed in memory repertoires. Out-of-frame TCR alpha sharing in monozygotic twins was systematically underestimated by recombination models, whereas sharing between unrelated individuals was in agreement with the recombination models. Because the same donors could not be followed over many years, the conclusions depended on cross-sectional statistical analysis. Zero-insertion analyses could be partly confounded by invariant T cells such as MAIT and iNKT, although diverse VJ usage argued against such confounding for most clonotypes. Out-of-frame TCR alpha sequences shared between twins showed an excess of low generation-probability sequences compared with coincidental sharing between unrelated individuals. Excess twin sharing in beta out-of-frame sequences was weaker because fewer shared sequences lowered the signal-to-noise ratio.

Every donor in the study was a healthy Caucasian. Three pairs of female monozygotic twins, all aged about 18 to 30 years, were included in the twin cohort. Peripheral blood mononuclear cells were used as the source from which RNA for TCR libraries was isolated. Library method: 5' RACE. Instrument used: Illumina HiSeq 2000. Template switching introduced a universal primer binding site; the final cDNA contained a unique molecular identifier, enabling accurate counting of TCR cDNA molecules. Specific primers in the conserved constant-segment region were used to synthesize first-strand cDNA for TCR alpha and beta chains. To control for contamination, every cDNA library was double barcoded, receiving both a SMART-Mk sample barcode and Illumina barcodes. TruSeq adapter sequences and Illumina sample barcodes were added in two successive PCR steps. The TCR alpha and beta cDNA libraries were sequenced on the Illumina HiSeq platform using custom primers. Turning to the authors' computational methods: MiGEC processed the raw reads to extract unique molecular identifiers, while MiXCR was used to determine the CDR3 positions. Recombination models were inferred per individual with the repgenHMM and IGoR tools using an EM algorithm. Shared clonotype analysis was performed with the tcR package in R, normalizing sharing by the product of cloneset sizes. To study raw recombination without the effects of thymic and clonal selection, out-of-frame nonproductive sequences were analyzed. TCRdb reprocessing: public reads trimmed at Q25 with fastp, clones called with MiXCR, in-frame beta chains kept. Entries that share a CDR3 protein sequence are merged under the most common genes and DNA. The V and J calls, along with clone size, are taken from TCRdb and not from the paper's own processing. In this sample the table shows approximately 630,000 distinct CDR3 sequences, 7.1% of which occur a single time. Of the sample, 1.6% is held by the ten largest clones.

With regard to this clonotype: The antigen it recognizes is unknown. Base qualities were left out, and no much larger clone turns up one base away.

These data were also reused for a study on yellow fever vaccine responses in identical twins. As that second study puts it: The authors reported that the T cell response to vaccination in identical twins appeared partly convergent and partly personalized. Focusing on identical twins, the study followed the T cell clones that responded to the vaccine, and did so with precision.

The source is a woman younger than 30 in good health. The sequenced sample was PBMCs. The rearranged segments are TRBV5-1 and TRBJ2-3; there is no confident call for the D gene. The CDR3: CASSLAGYKDTDTQYF. The sequenced DNA is TGCGCCAGCAGCTTGGCCGGGTATAAGGACACAGATACGCAGTATTTT.